A selection of T cell receptor beta chains follows, all from one sample in a study of blood T cells in healthy people across ages. Each CDR3 protein is one row after TCRdb ran MiXCR on the 5' RACE reads. The data show about 970,000 distinct CDR3 sequences, roughly 51% seen once. Input material: blood. Receptors were obtained from a woman between 55 and 75 years old in good health. CDR3s leave out the opening cysteine and the closing phenylalanine or tryptophan.

cdr3_aa	j_call	v_call
SAAGMTTYEQY	TRBJ2-7	TRBV20-1
ASQRNNEQF	TRBJ2-1	TRBV13
SATSGGRDTQY	TRBJ2-3	TRBV20-1
SAFSGRESYEQY	TRBJ2-7	TRBV20-1
ASSFSTAGSYNEQF	TRBJ2-1	TRBV28
ASMREAYTGELF	TRBJ2-2	TRBV6-4
ASSYGMSYGEQY	TRBJ2-7	TRBV5-1
SGEEYQETQY	TRBJ2-5	TRBV29-1
ASSGQLGSPLH	TRBJ1-6	TRBV9
ASTPEQETQY	TRBJ2-5	TRBV6-6
ASSLRGGFGYEQY	TRBJ2-7	TRBV28
SVHHNRASEAF	TRBJ1-1	TRBV29-1
AIRVGGLAGGTGEQY	.	TRBV10-3
ASSQDGTGVLGNEQF	TRBJ2-1	TRBV4-2
ASSVAGHSNQPQH	TRBJ1-5	TRBV6-1
SAPDGFSYNEQF	TRBJ2-1	TRBV20-1